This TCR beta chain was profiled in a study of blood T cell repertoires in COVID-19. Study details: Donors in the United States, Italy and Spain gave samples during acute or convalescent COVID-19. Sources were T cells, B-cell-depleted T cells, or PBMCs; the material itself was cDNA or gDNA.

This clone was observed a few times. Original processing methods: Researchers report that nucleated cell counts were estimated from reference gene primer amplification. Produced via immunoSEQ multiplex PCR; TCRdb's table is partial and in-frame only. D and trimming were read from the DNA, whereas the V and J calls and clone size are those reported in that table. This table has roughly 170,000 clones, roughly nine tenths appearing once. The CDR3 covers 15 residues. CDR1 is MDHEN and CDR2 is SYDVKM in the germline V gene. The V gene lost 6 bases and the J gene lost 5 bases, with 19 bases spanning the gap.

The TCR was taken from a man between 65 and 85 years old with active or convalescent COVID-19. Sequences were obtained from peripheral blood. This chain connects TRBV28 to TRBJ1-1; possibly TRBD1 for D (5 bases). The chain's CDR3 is CASRPPGGGSTEAFF. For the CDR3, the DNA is TGTGCCAGCAGGCCCCCCGGGGGGGGGTCAACTGAAGCTTTCTTT.